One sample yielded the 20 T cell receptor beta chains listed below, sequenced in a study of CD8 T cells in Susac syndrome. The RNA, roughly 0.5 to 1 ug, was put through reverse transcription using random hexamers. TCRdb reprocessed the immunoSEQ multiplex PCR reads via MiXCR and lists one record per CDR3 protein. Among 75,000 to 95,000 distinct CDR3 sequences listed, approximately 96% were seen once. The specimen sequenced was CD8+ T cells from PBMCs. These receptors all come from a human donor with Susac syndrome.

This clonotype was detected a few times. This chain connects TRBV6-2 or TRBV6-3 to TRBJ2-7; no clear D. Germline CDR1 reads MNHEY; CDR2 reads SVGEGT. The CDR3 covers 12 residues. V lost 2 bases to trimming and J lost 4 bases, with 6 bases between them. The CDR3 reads CASSYVSYEQYF. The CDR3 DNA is TGTGCCAGCAGTTACGTTTCGTACGAGCAGTACTTC.

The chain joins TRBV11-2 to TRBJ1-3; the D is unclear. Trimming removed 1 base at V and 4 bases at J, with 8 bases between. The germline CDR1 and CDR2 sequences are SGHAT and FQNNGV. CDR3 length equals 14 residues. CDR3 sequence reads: CASSLGGFGNTIYF. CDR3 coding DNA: TGTGCCAGCAGCTTAGGAGGGTTCGGAAACACCATATATTTT.

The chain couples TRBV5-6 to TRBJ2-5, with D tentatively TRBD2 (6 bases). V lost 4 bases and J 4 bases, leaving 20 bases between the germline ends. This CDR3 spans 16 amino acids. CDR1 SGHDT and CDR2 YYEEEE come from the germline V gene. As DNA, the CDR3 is TGTGCCAGCAGCGTTGGGCGGGGTAGACCCGGAGAGACCCAGTACTTC. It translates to CASSVGRGRPGETQYF.

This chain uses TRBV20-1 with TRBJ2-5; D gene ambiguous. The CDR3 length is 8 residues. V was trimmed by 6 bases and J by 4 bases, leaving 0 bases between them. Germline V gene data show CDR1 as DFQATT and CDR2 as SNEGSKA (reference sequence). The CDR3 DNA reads TGCAGTGCAGAGACCCAGTACTTC. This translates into CSAETQYF.

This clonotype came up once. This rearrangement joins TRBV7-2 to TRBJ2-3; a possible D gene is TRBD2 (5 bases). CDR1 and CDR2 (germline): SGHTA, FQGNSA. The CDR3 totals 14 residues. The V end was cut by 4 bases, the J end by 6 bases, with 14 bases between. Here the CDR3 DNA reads TGTGCCAGCAGCTCCCGATCCTGGGAGGATACGCAGTATTTT. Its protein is CASSSRSWEDTQYF.

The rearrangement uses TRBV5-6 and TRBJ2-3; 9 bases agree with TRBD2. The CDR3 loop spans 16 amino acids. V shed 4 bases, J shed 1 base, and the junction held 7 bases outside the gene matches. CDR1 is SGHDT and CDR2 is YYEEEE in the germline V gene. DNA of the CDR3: TGTGCCAGCAGCCGCCTAGCGGGGCCCCGCACAGATACGCAGTATTTT. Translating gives CASSRLAGPRTDTQYF.

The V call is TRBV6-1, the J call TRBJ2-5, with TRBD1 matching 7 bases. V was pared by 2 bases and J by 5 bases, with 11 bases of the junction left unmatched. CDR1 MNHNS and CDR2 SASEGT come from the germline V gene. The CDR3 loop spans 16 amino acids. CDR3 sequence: CASSERNRGRRETQYF. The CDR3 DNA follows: TGTGCCAGCAGTGAACGGAATAGGGGGCGGCGGGAGACCCAGTACTTC.

The DNA of the CDR3 is TGTGCCAGCAGTGAATATCGCGGACAGGGTGTGGGAGAGACCCAGTACTTC. Its translation: CASSEYRGQGVGETQYF. This chain connects TRBV25-1 to TRBJ2-5; 8 nucleotides match TRBD1. This CDR3 spans 17 amino acids. The germline V gene has CDR1 MGHDK and CDR2 SYGVNS. With 0 bases clipped from V and 4 bases from J, the junction kept 10 bases outside the gene matches.

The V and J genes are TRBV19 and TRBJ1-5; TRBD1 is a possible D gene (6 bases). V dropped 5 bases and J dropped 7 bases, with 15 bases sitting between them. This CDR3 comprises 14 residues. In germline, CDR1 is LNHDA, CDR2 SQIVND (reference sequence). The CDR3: CASSAIRGDQPQHF. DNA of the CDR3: TGTGCCAGTAGTGCGATCAGGGGAGACCAGCCCCAGCATTTT.

CDR3 bases: TGCGCCAGCACCGAGGTTAGGGGGAGCACCGGGGAGCTGTTTTTT. It codes for CASTEVRGSTGELFF. The chain joins TRBV5-1 to TRBJ2-2; tentatively, D is TRBD1 (6 bases). Per germline, CDR1 SGHRS and CDR2 YFSETQ. V was cut by 6 bases and J by 4 bases, with 16 bases left in between. The CDR3 loop spans 15 amino acids.

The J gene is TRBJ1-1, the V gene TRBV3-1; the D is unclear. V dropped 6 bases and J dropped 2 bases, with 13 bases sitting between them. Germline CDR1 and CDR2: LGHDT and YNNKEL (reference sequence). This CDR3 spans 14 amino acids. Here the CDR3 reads CASSPRWGNTEAFF. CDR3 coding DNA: TGTGCCAGCAGTCCTCGTTGGGGAAACACTGAAGCTTTCTTT.

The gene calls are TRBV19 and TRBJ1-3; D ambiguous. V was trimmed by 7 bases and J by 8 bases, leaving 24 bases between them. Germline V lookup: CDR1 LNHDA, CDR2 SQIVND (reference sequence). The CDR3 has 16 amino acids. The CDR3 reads CASTPQSGNLLDTIYF. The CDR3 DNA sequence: TGTGCCAGTACCCCGCAGTCTGGAAACCTCCTAGACACCATATATTTT.

The CDR3 region has the DNA TGTGCCAGCAGCCCAAGTTGGACAGGGCTACAAGAGACCCAGTACTTC. Translation: CASSPSWTGLQETQYF. The chain has TRBV7-6 and TRBJ2-5; TRBD1 aligns across 8 bases. J lost 2 bases, V lost 5 bases, and 10 bases had no gene match. CDR1 and CDR2 from the germline V gene are SGHVS and FNYEAQ. There are 16 residues in the CDR3.

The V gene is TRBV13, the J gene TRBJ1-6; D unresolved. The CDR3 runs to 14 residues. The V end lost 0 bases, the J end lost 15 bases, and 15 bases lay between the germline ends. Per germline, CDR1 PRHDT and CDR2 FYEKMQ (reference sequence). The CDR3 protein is CASSLGLASARLHF. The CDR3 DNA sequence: TGTGCCAGCAGCTTAGGCCTAGCGTCTGCTCGCCTCCACTTT.

CDR3 in amino acids: CASSQETGLVDSPLHF. In nucleotides, the CDR3 is TGTGCCAGCAGCCAAGAGACAGGGTTGGTGGATTCACCCCTCCACTTT. This chain joins TRBV4-2 and TRBJ1-6; 7 positions match TRBD1. Trimming cost V 0 bases and J 8 bases; bases outside gene matches: 7. Germline loops: CDR1 LGHNA, CDR2 YNFKEQ. The CDR3 is 16 residues long.

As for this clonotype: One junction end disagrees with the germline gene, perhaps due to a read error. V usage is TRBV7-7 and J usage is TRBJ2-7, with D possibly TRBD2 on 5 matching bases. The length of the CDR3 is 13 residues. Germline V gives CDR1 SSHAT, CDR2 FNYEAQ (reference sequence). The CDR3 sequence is CASSEGLTYEQYF. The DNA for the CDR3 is TGTGCTAGCAGCGAGGGCCTCACCTACGAGCAGTACTTC.

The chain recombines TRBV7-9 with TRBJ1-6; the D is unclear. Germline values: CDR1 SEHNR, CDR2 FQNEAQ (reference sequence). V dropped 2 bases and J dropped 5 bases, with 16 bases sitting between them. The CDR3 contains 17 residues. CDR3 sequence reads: CASSLPSGWVDNSPLHF. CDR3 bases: TGTGCCAGCAGCTTACCCTCAGGATGGGTTGATAATTCACCCCTCCACTTT.

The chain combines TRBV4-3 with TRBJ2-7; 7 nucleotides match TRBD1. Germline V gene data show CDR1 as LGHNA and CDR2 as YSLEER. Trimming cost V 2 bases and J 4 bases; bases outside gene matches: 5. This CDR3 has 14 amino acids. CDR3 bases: TGCGCCAGCAGCCAAATGGGACAGCTATACGAGCAGTACTTC. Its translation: CASSQMGQLYEQYF.

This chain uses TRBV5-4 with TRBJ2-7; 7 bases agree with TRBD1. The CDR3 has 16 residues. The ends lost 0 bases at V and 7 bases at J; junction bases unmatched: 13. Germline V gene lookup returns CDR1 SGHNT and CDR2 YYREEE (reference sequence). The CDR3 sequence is CASSLVEGALMWEQYF. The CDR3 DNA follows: TGTGCCAGCAGCTTGGTTGAGGGGGCGCTGATGTGGGAGCAGTACTTC.

The CDR3 reads CASSLTTGSVLVGYTF. DNA for the CDR3: TGCGCCAGCAGCCTCACGACAGGGTCGGTCCTAGTTGGCTACACCTTC. The V call is TRBV4-3, the J call TRBJ1-2; TRBD1 aligns across 7 bases. Germline V gene data show CDR1 as LGHNA and CDR2 as YSLEER. V lost 4 bases and J lost 7; bases outside the gene matches: 15. CDR3 size: 16 residues.